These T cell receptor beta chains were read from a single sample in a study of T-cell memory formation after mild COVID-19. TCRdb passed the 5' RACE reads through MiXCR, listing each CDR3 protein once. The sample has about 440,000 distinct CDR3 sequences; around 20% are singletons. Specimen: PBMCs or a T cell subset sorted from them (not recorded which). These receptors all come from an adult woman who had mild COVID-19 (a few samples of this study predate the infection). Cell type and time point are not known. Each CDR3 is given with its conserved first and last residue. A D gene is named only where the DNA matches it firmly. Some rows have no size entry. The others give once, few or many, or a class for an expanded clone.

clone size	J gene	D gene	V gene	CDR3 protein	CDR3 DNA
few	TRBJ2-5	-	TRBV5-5	CASRWEPGLVKETQYF	TGTGCCAGCAGATGGGAGCCGGGACTCGTCAAGGAGACCCAGTACTTC
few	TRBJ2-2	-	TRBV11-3	CASSPNRELFF	TGTGCCAGCAGCCCCAACCGGGAGCTGTTTTTT
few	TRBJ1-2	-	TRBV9	CASSVVTGYGYTF	TGTGCCAGCAGCGTAGTGACGGGTTATGGCTACACCTTC
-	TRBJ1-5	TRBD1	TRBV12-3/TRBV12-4	CASTPGRWDSNQPQHF	TGTGCCAGCACCCCTGGGAGATGGGACAGTAATCAGCCCCAGCATTTT
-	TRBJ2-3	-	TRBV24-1	CATSDPSSTDTQYF	TGTGCCACCAGTGATCCCTCTAGCACAGATACGCAGTATTTT
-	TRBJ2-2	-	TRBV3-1	CASSQVTYTGELFF	TGTGCCAGCAGCCAAGTGACCTACACCGGGGAGCTGTTTTTT
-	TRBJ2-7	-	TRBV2	CASSSYSDSYEQYF	TGTGCCAGCAGTTCTTACAGTGATTCCTACGAGCAGTACTTC
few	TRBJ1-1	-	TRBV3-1	CASSSSAEPGFF	TGTGCCAGCAGCTCTTCGGCGGAGCCGGGATTCTTT
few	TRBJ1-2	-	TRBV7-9	CASSLSLGYYGYTF	TGTGCCAGCAGCTTGAGCCTTGGGTACTATGGCTACACCTTC
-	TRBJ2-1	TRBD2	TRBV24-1	CATSDWTSGTRNEQFF	TGTGCCACCAGTGATTGGACTAGCGGGACAAGGAATGAGCAGTTCTTC
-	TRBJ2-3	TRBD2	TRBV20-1	CSASGLAGVAEGRDTQYF	TGCAGTGCTAGCGGGCTAGCGGGGGTAGCAGAGGGTCGAGATACGCAGTATTTT
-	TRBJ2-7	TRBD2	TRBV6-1	CASTGLAGLYEQYF	TGTGCCAGCACCGGACTAGCGGGACTCTACGAGCAGTACTTC
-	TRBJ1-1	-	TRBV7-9	CASTLFGDGAEAFF	TGTGCCAGCACCTTATTCGGGGACGGGGCTGAAGCTTTCTTT
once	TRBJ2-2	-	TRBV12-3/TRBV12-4	CASSLVIVNTGELFF	TGTGCCAGCAGTTTAGTAATAGTCAACACCGGGGAGCTGTTTTTT
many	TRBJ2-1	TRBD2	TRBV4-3	CASSQEGREGSYNEQFF	TGCGCCAGCAGCCAAGAAGGGCGGGAGGGCTCCTACAATGAGCAGTTCTTC
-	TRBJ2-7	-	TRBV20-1	CSARERQGLYEQYF	TGCAGTGCTAGAGAAAGACAGGGACTCTACGAGCAGTACTTC
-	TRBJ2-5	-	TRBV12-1	CASSRIAGTAQETQYF	TGTGCCAGCAGCCGAATAGCGGGTACGGCACAAGAGACCCAGTACTTC
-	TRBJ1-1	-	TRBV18	CASSKTRDTEAFF	TGTGCCAGCTCAAAGACGAGGGATACTGAAGCTTTCTTT
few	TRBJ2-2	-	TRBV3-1	CASSLAWGQKAGELFF	TGTGCCAGCAGCCTTGCGTGGGGGCAGAAGGCCGGGGAGCTGTTTTTT
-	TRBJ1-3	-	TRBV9	CASSGGGHNSGNTIYF	TGTGCCAGCAGCGGTGGGGGGCATAACTCTGGAAACACCATATATTTT
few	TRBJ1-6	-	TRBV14	CASSHEMNSPLHF	TGTGCCAGCAGCCACGAGATGAATTCACCCCTCCACTTT
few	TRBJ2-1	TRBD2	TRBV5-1	CASSLQRGVEGNEQFF	TGCGCCAGCAGCCTCCAGCGGGGGGTTGAGGGTAATGAGCAGTTCTTC
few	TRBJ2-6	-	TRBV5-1	CASSYDNSGANVLTF	TGCGCCAGCAGTTACGACAACTCTGGGGCCAACGTCCTGACTTTC
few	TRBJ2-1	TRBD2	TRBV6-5	CASSRGLAVYNEQFF	TGTGCCAGCAGCAGAGGACTAGCGGTTTACAATGAGCAGTTCTTC
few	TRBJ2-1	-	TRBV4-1	CASSPASGSYNEQFF	TGCGCCAGCAGCCCCGCCAGCGGCTCCTACAATGAGCAGTTCTTC
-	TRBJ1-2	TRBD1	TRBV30	CAWSGGQHYGYTF	TGTGCCTGGAGTGGGGGACAGCACTATGGCTACACCTTC
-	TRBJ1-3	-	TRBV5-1	CASSLELAGNGNTIYF	TGCGCCAGCAGCTTGGAATTGGCAGGGAACGGAAACACCATATATTTT
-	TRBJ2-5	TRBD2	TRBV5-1	CASQGGGGQETQYF	TGCGCCAGCCAGGGCGGGGGGGGCCAAGAGACCCAGTACTTC
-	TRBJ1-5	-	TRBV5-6	CASSLTDGISNQPQHF	TGTGCCAGCAGCCTAACTGATGGTATAAGCAATCAGCCCCAGCATTTT
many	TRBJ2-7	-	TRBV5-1	CASSLGPSSYEQYF	TGCGCCAGCAGCTTGGGTCCGAGCTCCTACGAGCAGTACTTC
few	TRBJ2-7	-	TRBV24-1	CATSAPGAPSYEQYF	TGTGCCACCAGTGCCCCGGGGGCACCATCCTACGAGCAGTACTTC
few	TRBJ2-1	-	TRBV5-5	CASSWRLASYNEQFF	TGTGCCAGCAGCTGGAGACTGGCCTCCTACAATGAGCAGTTCTTC
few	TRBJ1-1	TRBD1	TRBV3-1	CASSPGTGGDTEAFF	TGTGCCAGCAGCCCGGGCACAGGGGGTGACACTGAAGCTTTCTTT
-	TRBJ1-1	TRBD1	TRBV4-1	CASSHQDRGGNTEAFF	TGCGCCAGCAGCCACCAGGACAGGGGAGGGAACACTGAAGCTTTCTTT